Relative to its sample, the clone carrying this T cell receptor (beta chain) is medium-sized. Its antigen is not known. Per the study methods: Construction of a distant-metastasis classifier for papillary thyroid cancer relied on CDR3 differences across clinicopathological groups. TCRdb ran MiXCR on the PCR reads. None of the V and J calls come from the authors' own analysis; TCRdb made them. This table holds roughly 6,800 clones, approximately 18% found once. This entry belongs to a study of metastatic and nonmetastatic thyroid tumors. Across the whole study: Repertoire data that came from the blood and tumor or nodule tissue of malignant and benign thyroid patients were compared. Study-level findings and limits: It was reportedly found that TCR beta diversity was significantly higher in malignant thyroid tumors than in benign nodules, a difference seen in both blood and tumor samples.

The CDR3 is 11 residues long. V lost 6 bases to trimming and J lost 7 bases, with 9 bases between them. Germline V gene data show CDR1 as MNHEY and CDR2 as SVGEGT. Among the patients, none had received any treatment before thyroid surgery. The TCR comes from a female donor with papillary thyroid cancer or a benign thyroid nodule (not recorded which). Some clones in this sample may be carry-over from other donors' samples. The gene calls are TRBV6-2 or TRBV6-3 and TRBJ2-5; D is uncertain. Sequenced input: adjacent normal tissue. The CDR3 sequence: CASSPAWTQYF. The CDR3, as DNA: TGTGCCAGCAGCCCCGCTTGGACCCAGTACTTC.